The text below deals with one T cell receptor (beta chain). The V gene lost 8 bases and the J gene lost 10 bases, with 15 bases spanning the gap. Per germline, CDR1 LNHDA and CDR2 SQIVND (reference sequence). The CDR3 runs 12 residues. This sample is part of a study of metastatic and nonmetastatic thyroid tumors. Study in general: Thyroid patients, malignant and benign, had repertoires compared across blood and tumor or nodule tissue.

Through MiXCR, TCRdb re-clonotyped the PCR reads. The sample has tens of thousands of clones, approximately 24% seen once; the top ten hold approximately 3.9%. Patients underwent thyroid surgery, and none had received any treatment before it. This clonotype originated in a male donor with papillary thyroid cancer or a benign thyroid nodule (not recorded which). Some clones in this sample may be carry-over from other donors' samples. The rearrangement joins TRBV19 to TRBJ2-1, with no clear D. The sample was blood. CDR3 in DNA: TGTGCCAGTTGTCCCGGCGTCCAGGAGCAGTTCTTC. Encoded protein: CASCPGVQEQFF. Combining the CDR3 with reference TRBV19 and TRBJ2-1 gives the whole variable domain DGGITQSPKYLFRKEGQNVTLSCEQNLNHDAMYWYRQDPGQGLRLIYYSQIVNDFQKGDIAEGYSVSREKKESFPLTVTSAQKNPTAFYLCASCPGVQEQFFGPGTRLTVL.